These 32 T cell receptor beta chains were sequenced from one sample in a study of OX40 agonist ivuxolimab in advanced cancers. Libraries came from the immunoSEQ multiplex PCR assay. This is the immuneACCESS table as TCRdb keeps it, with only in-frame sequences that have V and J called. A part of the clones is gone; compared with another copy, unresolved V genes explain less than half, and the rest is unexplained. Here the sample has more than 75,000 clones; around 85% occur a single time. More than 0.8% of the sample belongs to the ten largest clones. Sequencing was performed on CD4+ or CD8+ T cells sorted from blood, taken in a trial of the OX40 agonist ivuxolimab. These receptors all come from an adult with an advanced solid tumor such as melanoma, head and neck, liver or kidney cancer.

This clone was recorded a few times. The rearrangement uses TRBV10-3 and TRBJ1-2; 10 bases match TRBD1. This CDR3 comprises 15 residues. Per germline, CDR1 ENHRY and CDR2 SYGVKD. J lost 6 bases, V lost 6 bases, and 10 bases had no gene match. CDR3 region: CAIRRGQGRLDGYTF. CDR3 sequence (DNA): TGTGCCATCAGGAGGGGACAGGGGAGGTTGGATGGCTACACCTTC.

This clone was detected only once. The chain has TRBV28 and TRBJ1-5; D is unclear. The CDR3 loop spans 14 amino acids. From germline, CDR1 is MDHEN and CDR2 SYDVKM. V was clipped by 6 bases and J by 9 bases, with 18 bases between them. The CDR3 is CASSWGISRPPQHF. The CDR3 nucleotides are TGTGCCAGCAGCTGGGGAATAAGCCGGCCGCCCCAGCATTTT.

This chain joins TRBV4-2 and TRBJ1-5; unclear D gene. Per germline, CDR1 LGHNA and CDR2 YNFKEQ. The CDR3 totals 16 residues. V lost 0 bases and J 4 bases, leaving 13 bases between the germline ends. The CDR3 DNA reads TGTGCCAGCAGCCAAGATGGCGGACCGAGTAATCAGCCCCAGCATTTT. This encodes CASSQDGGPSNQPQHF.

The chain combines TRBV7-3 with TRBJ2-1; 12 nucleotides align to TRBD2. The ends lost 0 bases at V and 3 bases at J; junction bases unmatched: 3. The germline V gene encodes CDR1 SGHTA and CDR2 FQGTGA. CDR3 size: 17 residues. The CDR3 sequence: CASSLTGLAGFYNEQFF. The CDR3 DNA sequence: TGTGCCAGCAGCTTAACGGGACTAGCGGGTTTCTACAATGAGCAGTTCTTC.

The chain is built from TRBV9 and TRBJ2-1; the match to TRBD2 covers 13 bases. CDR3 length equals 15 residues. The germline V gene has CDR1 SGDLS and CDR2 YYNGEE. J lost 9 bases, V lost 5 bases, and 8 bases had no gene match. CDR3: CASSEGTSGVSEQFF. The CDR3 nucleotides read TGTGCCAGCAGTGAAGGGACTAGCGGGGTAAGTGAGCAGTTCTTC.

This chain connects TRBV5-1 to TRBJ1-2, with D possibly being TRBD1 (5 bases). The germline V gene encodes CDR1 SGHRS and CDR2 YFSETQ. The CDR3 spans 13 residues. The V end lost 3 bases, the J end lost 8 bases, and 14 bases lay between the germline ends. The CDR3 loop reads CASSSELKGGYTF. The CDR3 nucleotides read TGCGCCAGCAGCTCGGAACTAAAGGGGGGCTACACCTTC.

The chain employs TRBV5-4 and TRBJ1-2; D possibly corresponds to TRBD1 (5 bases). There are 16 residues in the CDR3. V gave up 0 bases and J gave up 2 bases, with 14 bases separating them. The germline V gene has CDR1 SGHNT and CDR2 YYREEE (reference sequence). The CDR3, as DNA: TGTGCCAGCAGCTTGGCCGGGGGGAGGGGCAACTATGGCTACACCTTC. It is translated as CASSLAGGRGNYGYTF.

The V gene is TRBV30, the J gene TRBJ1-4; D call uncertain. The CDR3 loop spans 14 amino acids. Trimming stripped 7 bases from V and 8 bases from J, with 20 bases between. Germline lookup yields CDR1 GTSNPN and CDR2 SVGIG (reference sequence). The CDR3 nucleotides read TGTGCCTCCAAGCCTAGTCGAGGCCGGGAAAAACTGTTTTTT. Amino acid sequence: CASKPSRGREKLFF.

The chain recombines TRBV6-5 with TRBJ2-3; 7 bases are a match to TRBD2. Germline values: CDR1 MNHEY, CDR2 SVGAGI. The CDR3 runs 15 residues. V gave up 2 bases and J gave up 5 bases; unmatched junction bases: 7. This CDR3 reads CASSYGAGVKDTQYF. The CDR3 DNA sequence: TGTGCCAGCAGTTACGGGGCGGGAGTAAAAGATACGCAGTATTTT.

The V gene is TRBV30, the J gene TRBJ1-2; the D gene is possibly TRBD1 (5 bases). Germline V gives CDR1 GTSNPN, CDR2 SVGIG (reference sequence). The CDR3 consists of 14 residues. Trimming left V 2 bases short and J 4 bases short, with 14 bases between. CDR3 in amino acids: CAWSLTGTFYGYTF. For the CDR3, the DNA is TGTGCCTGGAGTCTAACCGGGACCTTCTATGGCTACACCTTC.

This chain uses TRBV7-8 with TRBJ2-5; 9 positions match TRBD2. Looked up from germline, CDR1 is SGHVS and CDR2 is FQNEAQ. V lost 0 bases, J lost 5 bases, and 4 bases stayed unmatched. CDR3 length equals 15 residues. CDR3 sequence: CASSLAGGLAETQYF. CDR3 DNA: TGTGCCAGCAGCTTAGCGGGGGGACTAGCTGAGACCCAGTACTTC.

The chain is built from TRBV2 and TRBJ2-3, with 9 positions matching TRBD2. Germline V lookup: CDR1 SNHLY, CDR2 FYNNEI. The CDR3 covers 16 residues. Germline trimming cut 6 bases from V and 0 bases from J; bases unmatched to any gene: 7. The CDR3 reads CASRIAGVVSTDTQYF. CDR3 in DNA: TGTGCCAGCAGGATAGCGGGAGTGGTAAGCACAGATACGCAGTATTTT.

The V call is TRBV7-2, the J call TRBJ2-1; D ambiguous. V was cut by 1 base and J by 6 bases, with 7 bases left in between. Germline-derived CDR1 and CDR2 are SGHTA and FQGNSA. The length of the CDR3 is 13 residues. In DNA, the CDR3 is TGTGCCAGCAGCTTAGAACAATCCAATGAGCAGTTCTTC. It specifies CASSLEQSNEQFF.

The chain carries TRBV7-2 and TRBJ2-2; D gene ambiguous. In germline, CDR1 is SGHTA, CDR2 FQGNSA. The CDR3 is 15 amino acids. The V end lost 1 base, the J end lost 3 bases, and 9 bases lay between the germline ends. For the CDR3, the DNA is TGTGCCAGCAGCTTAGAGGGCTACTACACCGGGGAGCTGTTTTTT. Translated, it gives CASSLEGYYTGELFF.

The CDR3 coding sequence is TGCGCCAGCAGTGACCACCGAGGGGGCTATGGCTACACCTTC. Its protein product is CASSDHRGGYGYTF. The genes are TRBV10-1 and TRBJ1-2; a possible D gene is TRBD1 (6 bases). This CDR3 has 14 residues. Trimming shortened V by 3 bases and J by 4 bases, and 12 bases separated the two germline ends. In germline, CDR1 is WNHNN, CDR2 SYGVQD (reference sequence).

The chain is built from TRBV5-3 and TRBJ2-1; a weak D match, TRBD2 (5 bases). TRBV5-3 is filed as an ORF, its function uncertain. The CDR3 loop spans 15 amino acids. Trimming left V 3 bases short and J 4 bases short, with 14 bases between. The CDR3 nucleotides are TGTGCCAGAAGCTCGAGGGCATTTGCGTACAATGAGCAGTTCTTC. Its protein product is CARSSRAFAYNEQFF.

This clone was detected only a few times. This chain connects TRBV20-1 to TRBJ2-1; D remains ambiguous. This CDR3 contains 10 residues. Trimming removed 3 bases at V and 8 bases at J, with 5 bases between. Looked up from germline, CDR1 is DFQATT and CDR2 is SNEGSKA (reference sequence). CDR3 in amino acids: CSASLHEQFF. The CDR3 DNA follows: TGCAGTGCTAGTTTGCATGAGCAGTTCTTC.

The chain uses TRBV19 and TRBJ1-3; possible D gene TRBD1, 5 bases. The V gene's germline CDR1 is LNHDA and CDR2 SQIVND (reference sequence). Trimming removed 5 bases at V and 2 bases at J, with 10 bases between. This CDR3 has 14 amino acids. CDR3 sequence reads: CASSPTVPGNTIYF. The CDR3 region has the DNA TGTGCCAGTAGTCCGACAGTCCCTGGAAACACCATATATTTT.

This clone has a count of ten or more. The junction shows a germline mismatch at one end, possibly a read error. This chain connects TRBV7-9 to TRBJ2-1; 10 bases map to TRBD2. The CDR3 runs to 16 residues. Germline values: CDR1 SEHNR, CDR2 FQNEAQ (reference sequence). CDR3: CASSSELAGNYNEHFF. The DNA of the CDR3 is TGTGCCAGCAGCTCCGAACTAGCGGGAAACTACAATGAGCATTTCTTC.

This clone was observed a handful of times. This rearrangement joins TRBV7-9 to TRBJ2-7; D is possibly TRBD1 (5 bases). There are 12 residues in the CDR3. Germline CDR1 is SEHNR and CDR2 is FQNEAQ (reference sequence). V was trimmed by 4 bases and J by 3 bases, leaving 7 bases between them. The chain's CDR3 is CASSYDSYEQYV. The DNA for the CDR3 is TGTGCCAGCAGCTATGACAGCTACGAGCAGTACGTC.

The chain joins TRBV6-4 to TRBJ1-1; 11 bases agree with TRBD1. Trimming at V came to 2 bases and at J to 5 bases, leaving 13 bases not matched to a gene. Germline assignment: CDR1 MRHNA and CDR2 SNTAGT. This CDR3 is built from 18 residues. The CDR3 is CASSDPPGQGGETTEAFF. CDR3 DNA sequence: TGTGCCAGCAGTGACCCACCGGGACAGGGGGGTGAGACGACTGAAGCTTTCTTT.

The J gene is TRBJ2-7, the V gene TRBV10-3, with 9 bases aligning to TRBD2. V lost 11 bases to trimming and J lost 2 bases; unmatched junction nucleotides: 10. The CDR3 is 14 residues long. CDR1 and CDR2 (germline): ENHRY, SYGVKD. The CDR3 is CAPERTSEPYEQYF. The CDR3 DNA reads TGTGCCCCAGAACGGACTAGCGAACCCTACGAGCAGTACTTC.

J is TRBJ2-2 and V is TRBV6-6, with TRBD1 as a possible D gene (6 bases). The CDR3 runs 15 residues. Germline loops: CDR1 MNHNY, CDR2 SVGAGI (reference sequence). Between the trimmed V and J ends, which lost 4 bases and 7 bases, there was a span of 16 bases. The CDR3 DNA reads TGTGCCAGCAGTTTTCCCACAGGGAAGCACGGGGAGCTGTTTTTT. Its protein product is CASSFPTGKHGELFF.

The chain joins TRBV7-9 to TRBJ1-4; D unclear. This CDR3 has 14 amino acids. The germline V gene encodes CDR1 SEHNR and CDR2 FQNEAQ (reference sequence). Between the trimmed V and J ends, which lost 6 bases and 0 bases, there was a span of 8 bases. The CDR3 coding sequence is TGTGCCAGCAGTTGGACCGCAACTAATGAAAAACTGTTTTTT. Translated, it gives CASSWTATNEKLFF.

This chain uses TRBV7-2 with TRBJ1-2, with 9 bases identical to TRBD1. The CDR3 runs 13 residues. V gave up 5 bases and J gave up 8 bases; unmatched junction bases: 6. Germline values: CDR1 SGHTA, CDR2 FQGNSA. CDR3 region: CASSTGQGGGYTF. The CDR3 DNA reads TGTGCCAGCAGCACGGGACAGGGAGGCGGCTACACCTTC.

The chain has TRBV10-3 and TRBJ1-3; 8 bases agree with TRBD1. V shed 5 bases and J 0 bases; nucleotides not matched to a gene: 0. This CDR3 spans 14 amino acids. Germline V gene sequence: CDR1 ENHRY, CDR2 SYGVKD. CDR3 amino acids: CAISTGGSGNTIYF. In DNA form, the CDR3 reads TGTGCCATCAGTACAGGGGGCTCTGGAAACACCATATATTTT.

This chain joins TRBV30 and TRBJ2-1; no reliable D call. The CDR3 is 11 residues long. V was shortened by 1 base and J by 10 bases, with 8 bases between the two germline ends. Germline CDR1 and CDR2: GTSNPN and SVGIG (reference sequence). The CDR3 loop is CAWSALAEQFF. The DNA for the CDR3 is TGTGCCTGGAGTGCTCTGGCAGAGCAGTTCTTC.

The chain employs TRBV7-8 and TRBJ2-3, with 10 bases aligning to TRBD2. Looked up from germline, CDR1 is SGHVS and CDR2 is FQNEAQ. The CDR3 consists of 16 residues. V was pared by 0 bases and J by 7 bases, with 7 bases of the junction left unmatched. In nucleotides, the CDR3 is TGTGCCAGCAGCTTAGCGCCAGCGGGAGGGCGAAATACGCAGTATTTT. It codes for CASSLAPAGGRNTQYF. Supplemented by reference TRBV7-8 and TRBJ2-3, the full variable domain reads GAGVSQSPRYKVAKRGQDVALRCDPISGHVSLFWYQQALGQGPEFLTYFQNEAQLDKSGLPSDRFFAERPEGSVSTLKIQRTQQEDSAVYLCASSLAPAGGRNTQYFGPGTRLTVL.

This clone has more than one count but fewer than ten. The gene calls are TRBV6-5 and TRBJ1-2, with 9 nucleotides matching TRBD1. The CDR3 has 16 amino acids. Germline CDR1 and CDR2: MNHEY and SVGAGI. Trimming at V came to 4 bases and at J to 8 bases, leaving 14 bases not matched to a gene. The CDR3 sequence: CASSSPRTGESRGYTF. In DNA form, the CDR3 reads TGTGCCAGCAGTTCCCCCCGGACAGGGGAAAGTAGGGGCTACACCTTC.

CDR3 sequence (DNA): TGTGCCAGCCGGCTGGGGGACCCGAGGTCACCCCTCCACTTT. Its protein is CASRLGDPRSPLHF. The J gene is TRBJ1-6, the V gene TRBV7-9; maybe TRBD1 (5 bases). The V gene's germline CDR1 is SEHNR and CDR2 FQNEAQ (reference sequence). This CDR3 region has 14 residues. Trimming pared 8 bases from V and 10 bases from J, leaving 18 bases between.

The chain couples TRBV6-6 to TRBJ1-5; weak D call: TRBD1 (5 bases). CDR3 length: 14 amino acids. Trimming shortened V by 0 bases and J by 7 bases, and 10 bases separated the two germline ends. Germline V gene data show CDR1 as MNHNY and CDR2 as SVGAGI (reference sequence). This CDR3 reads CASSYSEGFQPQHF. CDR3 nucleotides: TGTGCCAGCAGTTACTCTGAGGGGTTCCAGCCCCAGCATTTT.

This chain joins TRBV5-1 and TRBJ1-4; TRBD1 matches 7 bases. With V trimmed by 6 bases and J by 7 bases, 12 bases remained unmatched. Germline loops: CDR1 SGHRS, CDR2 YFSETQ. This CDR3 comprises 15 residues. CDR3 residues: CASTDQGGAGEKLFF. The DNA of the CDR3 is TGCGCCAGCACCGACCAAGGGGGCGCCGGTGAAAAACTGTTTTTT.